Shown below are 7 T cell receptor beta chains from a single sample sequenced in a study of CD8 T cells in ankylosing spondylitis. Study-wide results and limits: Blood of patients with ankylosing spondylitis appeared to be characterized by a TCR beta motif of fewer than 10 highly homologous variants.

For these receptors, no antigen is known. Using its own MiXCR run on the 5' RACE reads, TCRdb lists one record per CDR3 protein. Of around 540,000 distinct CDR3 sequences listed, over 9.5% are singletons. Sequences were obtained from blood, either unsorted or a sorted T cell fraction (not recorded which). The receptors were sampled from a male donor with ankylosing spondylitis.

This clonotype appeared many times. The chain has TRBV29-1 and TRBJ2-7; 12 bases are a match to TRBD2. Losses at the gene ends were 2 bases for V and 4 bases for J; bases not matched to a gene: 3. Germline V gives CDR1 SQVTM, CDR2 ANQGSEA. The CDR3 is 14 residues long. Here the CDR3 DNA reads TGCAGCGTTGAAAGACTAGCGGGGGAGTACGAGCAGTACTTC. Encoded protein: CSVERLAGEYEQYF.

This clonotype was recorded at least ten times. This chain joins TRBV5-1 and TRBJ1-2; D is ambiguous. CDR1 SGHRS and CDR2 YFSETQ come from the germline V gene. The CDR3 runs to 14 residues. Trimming took off 3 bases at V and 1 base at J, with 10 bases between the two ends. CDR3 amino acids: CASSSVRDNYGYTF. CDR3 nucleotide sequence: TGCGCCAGCAGCTCCGTAAGGGATAACTATGGCTACACCTTC.

The genes are TRBV30 and TRBJ2-1; no definite D call. The CDR3 runs 13 residues. The germline gives CDR1 GTSNPN, CDR2 SVGIG (reference sequence). V shed 3 bases and J shed 0 bases, with 6 bases lying between them. DNA for the CDR3: TGTGCCTGGAGACAGAGCTCCTACAATGAGCAGTTCTTC. Its translation: CAWRQSSYNEQFF.

The table lists this clonotype with a few counts. V usage is TRBV29-1 and J usage is TRBJ2-1, with 11 nucleotides matching TRBD2. CDR3 length equals 13 residues. V trimming: 3 bases; J trimming: 9 bases; junction bases outside the gene matches: 4. Germline CDR1 is SQVTM and CDR2 is ANQGSEA. In DNA form, the CDR3 reads TGCAGCGTTGATAGCGGGAGGGCCGCTGAGCAGTTCTTC. Translated: CSVDSGRAAEQFF.

This chain uses TRBV12-2 with TRBJ2-7; the D call of TRBD1 is as the table states it, not checked on the DNA. TRBV12-2 is a known pseudogene. This CDR3 region has 17 residues. Here the CDR3 DNA reads TGTGCAAGTCGCTTAGAACCCCTAAGAGGGTTATTCCACGAGCAGTACGTC. This codes for CASRLEPLRGLFHEQYV.

This clonotype was counted a few times. CDR3 coding DNA: TGCGCCAGCAGCTTGGGCGGGACCCTGAACACCGGGGAGCTGTTTTTT. This codes for CASSLGGTLNTGELFF. This chain uses TRBV5-1 with TRBJ2-2; tentatively, D is TRBD2 (6 bases). Germline CDR1 reads SGHRS; CDR2 reads YFSETQ. The V end lost 0 bases, the J end lost 1 base, and 10 bases lay between the germline ends. The CDR3 is 16 residues long.

The table lists this clonotype with a few counts. V gene TRBV15 combines with J gene TRBJ2-1, with 11 positions matching TRBD2. The CDR3 contains 16 residues. Germline loops: CDR1 LNHNV, CDR2 YYDKDF (reference sequence). V lost 4 bases to trimming and J lost 4 bases; unmatched junction nucleotides: 6. The CDR3 loop is CATSTLAGDKYNEQFF. The CDR3 nucleotides read TGTGCCACCAGCACACTAGCGGGGGACAAGTACAATGAGCAGTTCTTC.